This TCR beta chain is drawn from a study of beta chain features in type 1 diabetes. The isolated RNA, all of it, was reverse transcribed, so expressed TCRB transcripts were what got sequenced. Each sample of naive, central memory or regulatory T cells had, on average, approximately 3.5 million reads. TCRdb keeps only in-frame clones here, not all; method: immunoSEQ multiplex PCR. The table shows about 340,000 clones, with 8% occurring only once. In this sample, this clone turned up a few times. CDR1 MDHEN and CDR2 SYDVKM come from the germline V gene. Trimming took 10 bases from V and 5 from J; bases not matched to a gene: 19. This CDR3 is 17 amino acids long.

What was sequenced was central memory CD4+ T cells from blood. The chain employs TRBV28 and TRBJ2-2; 7 nucleotides match TRBD2. This clonotype was sampled from a woman aged 18-29 years in good health. CDR3 protein: CAIKPGGSAAWTGELFF. The CDR3 DNA reads as TGTGCCATCAAGCCGGGCGGGAGTGCGGCATGGACCGGGGAGCTGTTTTTT.